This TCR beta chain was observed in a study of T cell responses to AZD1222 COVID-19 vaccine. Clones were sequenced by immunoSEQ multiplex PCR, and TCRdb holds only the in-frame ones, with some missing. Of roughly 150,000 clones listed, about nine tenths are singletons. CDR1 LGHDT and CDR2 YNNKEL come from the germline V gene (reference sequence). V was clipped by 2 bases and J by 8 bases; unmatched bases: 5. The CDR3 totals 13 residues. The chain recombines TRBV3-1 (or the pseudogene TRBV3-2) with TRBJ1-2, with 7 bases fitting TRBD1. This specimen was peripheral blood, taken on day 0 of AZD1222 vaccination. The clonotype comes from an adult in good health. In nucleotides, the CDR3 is TGTGCCAGCAGCCAAAGGACAGGCGGGGGCTACACCTTC. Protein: CASSQRTGGGYTF.